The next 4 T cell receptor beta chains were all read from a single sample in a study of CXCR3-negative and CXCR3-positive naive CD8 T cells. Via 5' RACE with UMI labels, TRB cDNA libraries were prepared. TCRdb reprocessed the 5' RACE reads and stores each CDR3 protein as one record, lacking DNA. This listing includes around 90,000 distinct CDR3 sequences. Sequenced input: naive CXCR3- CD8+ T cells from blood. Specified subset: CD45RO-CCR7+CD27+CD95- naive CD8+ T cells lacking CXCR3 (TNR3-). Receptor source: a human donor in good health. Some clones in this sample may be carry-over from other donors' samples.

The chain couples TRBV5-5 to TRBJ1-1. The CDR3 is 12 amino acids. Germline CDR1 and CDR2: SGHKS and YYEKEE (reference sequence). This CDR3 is CASSSPLPEAFF. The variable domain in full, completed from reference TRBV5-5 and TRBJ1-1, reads DAGVTQSPTHLIKTRGQQVTLRCSPISGHKSVSWYQQVLGQGPQFIFQYYEKEERGRGNFPDRFSARQFPNYSSELNVNALLLGDSALYLCASSSPLPEAFFGQGTRLTVV.

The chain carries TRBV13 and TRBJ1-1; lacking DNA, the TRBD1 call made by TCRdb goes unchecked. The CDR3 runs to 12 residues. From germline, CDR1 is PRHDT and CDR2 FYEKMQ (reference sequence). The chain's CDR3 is CASSSGQGKAFF.

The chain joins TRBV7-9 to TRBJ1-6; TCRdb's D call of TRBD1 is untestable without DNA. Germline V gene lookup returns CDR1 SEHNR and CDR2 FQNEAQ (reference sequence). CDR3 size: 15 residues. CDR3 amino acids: CASSPIDWGNSPLHF.

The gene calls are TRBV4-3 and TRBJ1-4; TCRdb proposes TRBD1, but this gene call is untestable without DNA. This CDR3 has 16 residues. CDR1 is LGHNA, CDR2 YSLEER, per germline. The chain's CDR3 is CASSQTRQATNEKLFF.